This T cell receptor (beta chain) was observed in a study of blood T cell repertoires in COVID-19. Original data processing: The assay estimated nucleated cells by amplifying reference gene primers. Sequencing was performed with immunoSEQ multiplex PCR; in TCRdb, only in-frame clones are kept and a portion is missing. That table furnishes V, J and clone size, whereas the DNA furnished D and trimming. Of about 300,000 clones in the sample, roughly 84% are singletons; the top ten hold more than 1.4%. The table lists this clone with a count of one. Germline V lookup: CDR1 SGHTA, CDR2 FQGNSA. This CDR3 region has 16 residues. The V segment lost 0 bases and the J segment 2 bases; nucleotides outside the gene matches: 7.

The source is a human donor with COVID-19, enrolled during active disease. The donor label of this sample is uncertain. The specimen sequenced was peripheral blood. The chain is built from TRBV7-2 and TRBJ2-7, with 7 nucleotides matching TRBD2. The CDR3: CASSLASGQFAYEQYF. The CDR3 DNA sequence: TGTGCCAGCAGCTTAGCTAGCGGGCAATTCGCCTACGAGCAGTACTTC.